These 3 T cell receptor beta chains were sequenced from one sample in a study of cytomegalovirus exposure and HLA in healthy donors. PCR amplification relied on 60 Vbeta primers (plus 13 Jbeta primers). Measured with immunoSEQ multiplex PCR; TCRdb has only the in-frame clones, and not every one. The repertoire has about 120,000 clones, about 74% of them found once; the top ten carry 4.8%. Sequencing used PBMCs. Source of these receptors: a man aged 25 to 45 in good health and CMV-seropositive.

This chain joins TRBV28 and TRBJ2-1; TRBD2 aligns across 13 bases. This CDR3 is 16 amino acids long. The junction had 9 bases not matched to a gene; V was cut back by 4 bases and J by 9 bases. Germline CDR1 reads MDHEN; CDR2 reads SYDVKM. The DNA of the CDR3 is TGTGCCAGCAGTTCCCCACTAGCGGGGGGGGTCGGTGAGCAGTTCTTC. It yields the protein CASSSPLAGGVGEQFF.

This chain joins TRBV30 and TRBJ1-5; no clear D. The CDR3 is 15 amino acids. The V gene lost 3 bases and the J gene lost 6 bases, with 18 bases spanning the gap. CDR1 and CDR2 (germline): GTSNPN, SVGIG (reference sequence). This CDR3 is CAWSDDAAEGQPQHF. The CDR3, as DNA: TGTGCCTGGAGCGACGACGCGGCAGAAGGTCAGCCCCAGCATTTT.

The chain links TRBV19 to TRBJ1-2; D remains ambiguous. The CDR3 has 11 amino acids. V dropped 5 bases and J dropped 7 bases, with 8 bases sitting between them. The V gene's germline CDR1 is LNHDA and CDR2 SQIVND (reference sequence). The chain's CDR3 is CASSLGSGYTF. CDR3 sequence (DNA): TGTGCCAGTAGTTTGGGGAGTGGCTACACCTTC.